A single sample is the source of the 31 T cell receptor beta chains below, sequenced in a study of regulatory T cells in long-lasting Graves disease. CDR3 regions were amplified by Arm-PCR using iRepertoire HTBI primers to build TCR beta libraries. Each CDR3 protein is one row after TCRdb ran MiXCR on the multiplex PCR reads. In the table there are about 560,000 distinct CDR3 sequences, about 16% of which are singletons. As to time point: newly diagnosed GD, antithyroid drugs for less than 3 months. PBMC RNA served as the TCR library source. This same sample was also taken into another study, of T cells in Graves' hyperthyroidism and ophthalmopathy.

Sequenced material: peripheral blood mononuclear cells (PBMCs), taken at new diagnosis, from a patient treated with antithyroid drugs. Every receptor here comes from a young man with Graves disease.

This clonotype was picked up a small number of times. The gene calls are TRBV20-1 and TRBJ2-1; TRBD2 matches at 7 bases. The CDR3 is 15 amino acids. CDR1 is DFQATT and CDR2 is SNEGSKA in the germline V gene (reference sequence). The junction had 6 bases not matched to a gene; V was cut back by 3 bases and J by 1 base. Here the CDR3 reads CSARISAGSYNEQFF. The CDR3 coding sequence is TGCAGTGCTAGGATCTCAGCGGGATCCTACAATGAGCAGTTCTTC.

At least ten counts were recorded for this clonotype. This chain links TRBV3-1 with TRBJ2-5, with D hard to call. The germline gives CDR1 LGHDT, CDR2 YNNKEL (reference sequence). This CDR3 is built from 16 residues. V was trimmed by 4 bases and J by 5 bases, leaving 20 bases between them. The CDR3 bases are TGTGCCAGCAGCCGAATACCGGGTCCTATGAAGGAGACCCAGTACTTC. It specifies CASSRIPGPMKETQYF.

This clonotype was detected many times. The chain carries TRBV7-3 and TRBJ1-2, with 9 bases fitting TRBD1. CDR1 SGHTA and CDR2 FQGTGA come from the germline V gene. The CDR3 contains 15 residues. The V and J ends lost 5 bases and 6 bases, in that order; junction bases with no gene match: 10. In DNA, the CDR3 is TGTGCCAGCAGCCCCTACGTTAGGACAGGGGATGGCTACACCTTC. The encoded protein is CASSPYVRTGDGYTF.

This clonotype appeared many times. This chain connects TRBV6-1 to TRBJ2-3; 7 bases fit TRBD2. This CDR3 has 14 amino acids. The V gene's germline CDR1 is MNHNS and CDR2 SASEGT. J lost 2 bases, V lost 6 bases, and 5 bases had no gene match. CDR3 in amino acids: CASRSGTLTDTQYF. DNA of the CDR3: TGTGCCAGCAGGAGCGGGACCCTCACAGATACGCAGTATTTT.

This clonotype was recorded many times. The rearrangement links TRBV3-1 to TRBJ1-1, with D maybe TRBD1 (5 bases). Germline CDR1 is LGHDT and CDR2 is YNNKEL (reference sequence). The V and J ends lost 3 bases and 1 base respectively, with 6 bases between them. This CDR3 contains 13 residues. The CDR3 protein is CASSQGGNTEAFF. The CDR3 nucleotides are TGTGCCAGCAGCCAGGGGGGGAACACTGAAGCTTTCTTT.

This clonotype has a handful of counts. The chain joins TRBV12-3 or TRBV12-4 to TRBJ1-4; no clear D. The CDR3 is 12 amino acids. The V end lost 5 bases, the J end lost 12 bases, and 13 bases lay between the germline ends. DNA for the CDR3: TGTGCCAGCAGTCCGGATTTTTGGGAACTGTTTTTT. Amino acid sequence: CASSPDFWELFF.

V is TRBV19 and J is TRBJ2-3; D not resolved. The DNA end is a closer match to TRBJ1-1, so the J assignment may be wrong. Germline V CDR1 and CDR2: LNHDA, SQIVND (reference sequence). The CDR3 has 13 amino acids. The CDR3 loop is CASSPGSPLEAFF. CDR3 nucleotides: TGTGCCAGTAGTCCCGGGAGTCCATTGGAGGCTTTCTTT.

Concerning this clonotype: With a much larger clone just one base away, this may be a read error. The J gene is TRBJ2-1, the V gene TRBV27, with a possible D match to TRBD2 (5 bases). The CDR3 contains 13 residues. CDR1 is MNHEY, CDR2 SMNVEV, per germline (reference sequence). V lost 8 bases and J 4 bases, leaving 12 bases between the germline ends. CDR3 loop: CASAGLLYNEQFF. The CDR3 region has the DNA TGTGCCAGCGCCGGACTCCTATACAATGAGCAGTTCTTC.

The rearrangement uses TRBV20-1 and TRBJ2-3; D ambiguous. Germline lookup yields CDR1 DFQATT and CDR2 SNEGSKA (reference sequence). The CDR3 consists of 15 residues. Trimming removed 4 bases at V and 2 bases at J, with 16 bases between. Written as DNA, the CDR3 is TGCAGTGCTACCGGGTCCTCTTTTCCCACAGATACGCAGTATTTT. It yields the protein CSATGSSFPTDTQYF.

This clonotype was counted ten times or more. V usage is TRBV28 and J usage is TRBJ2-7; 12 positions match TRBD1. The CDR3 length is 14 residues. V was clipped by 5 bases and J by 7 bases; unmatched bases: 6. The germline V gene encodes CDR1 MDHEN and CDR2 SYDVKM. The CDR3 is CASSTGQGAREQYF. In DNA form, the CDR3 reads TGTGCCAGCAGTACGGGACAGGGGGCTAGGGAGCAGTACTTC.

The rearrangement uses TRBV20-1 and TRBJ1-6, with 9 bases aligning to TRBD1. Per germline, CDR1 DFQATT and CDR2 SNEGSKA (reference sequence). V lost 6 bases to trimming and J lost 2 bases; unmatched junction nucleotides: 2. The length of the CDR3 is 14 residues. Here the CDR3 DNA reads TGCAGTGCCCGGGACAGGGCCTATAATTCACCCCTCCACTTT. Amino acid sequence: CSARDRAYNSPLHF.

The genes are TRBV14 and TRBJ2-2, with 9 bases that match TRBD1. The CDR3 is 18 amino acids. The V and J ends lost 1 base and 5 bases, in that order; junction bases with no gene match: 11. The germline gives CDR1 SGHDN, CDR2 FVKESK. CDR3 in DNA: TGTGCCAGCAGCCAAGTCGCACAGGGGGCGATATGGACCGGGGAGCTGTTTTTT. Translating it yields CASSQVAQGAIWTGELFF. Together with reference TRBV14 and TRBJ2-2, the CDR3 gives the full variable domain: EAGVTQFPSHSVIEKGQTVTLRCDPISGHDNLYWYRRVMGKEIKFLLHFVKESKQDESGMPNNRFLAERTGGTYSTLKVQPAELEDSGVYFCASSQVAQGAIWTGELFFGEGSRLTVL.

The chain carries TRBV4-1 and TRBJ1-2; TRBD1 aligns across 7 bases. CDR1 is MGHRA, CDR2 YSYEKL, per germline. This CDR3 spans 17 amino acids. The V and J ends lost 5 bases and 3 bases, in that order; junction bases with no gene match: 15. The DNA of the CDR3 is TGCGCCAGCAGCTTCCGCCGGGGGAGGGGGCTTGACTATGGCTACACCTTC. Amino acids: CASSFRRGRGLDYGYTF.

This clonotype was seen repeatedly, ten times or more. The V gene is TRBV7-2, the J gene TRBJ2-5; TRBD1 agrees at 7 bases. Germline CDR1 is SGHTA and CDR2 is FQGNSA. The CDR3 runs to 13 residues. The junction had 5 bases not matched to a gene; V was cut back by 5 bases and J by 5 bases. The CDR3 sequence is CASSTDRAETQYF. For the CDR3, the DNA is TGTGCCAGCAGCACCGACAGGGCGGAGACCCAGTACTTC.

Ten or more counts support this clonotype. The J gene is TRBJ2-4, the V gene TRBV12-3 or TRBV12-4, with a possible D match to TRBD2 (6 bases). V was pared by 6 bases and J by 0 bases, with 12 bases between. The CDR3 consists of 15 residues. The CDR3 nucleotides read TGTGCCAGCAGCATAGCGGCCAGAGCCAAAAACATTCAGTACTTC. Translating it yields CASSIAARAKNIQYF.

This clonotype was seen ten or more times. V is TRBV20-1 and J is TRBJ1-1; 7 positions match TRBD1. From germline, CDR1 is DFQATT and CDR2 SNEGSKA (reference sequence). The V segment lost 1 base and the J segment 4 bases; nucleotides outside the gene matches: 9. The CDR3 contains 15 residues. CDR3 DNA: TGCAGTGCTAGAGCTACACCAGGGGGTAGCACTGAAGCTTTCTTT. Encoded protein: CSARATPGGSTEAFF.

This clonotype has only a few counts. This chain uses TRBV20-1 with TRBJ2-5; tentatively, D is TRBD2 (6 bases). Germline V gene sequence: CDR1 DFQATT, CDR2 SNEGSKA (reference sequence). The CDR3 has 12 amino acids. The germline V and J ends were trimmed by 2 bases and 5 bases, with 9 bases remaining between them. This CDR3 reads CSARQGGETQYF. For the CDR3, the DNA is TGCAGTGCTAGACAGGGAGGTGAGACCCAGTACTTC.

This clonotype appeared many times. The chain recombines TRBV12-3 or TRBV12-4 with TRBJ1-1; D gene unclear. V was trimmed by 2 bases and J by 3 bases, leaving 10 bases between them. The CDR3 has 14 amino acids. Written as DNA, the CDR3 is TGTGCCAGCAGTTTAAGGGCCCAGGACACTGAAGCTTTCTTT. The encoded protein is CASSLRAQDTEAFF.

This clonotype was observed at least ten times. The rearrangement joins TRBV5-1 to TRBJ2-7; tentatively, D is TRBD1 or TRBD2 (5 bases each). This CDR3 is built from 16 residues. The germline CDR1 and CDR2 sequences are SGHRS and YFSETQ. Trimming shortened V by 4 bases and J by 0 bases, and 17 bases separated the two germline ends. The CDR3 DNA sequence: TGCGCCAGCAGCCCTCGTAGGGCAGGGAGCTCCTACGAGCAGTACTTC. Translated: CASSPRRAGSSYEQYF.

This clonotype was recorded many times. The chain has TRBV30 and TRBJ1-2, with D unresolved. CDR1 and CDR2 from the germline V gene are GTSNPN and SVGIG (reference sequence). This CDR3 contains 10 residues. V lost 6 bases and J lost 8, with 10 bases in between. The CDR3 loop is CACGISGYTF. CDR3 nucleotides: TGTGCCTGCGGGATATCGGGCTACACCTTC.

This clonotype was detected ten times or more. CDR3 sequence: CASSWGGISSYEQYF. The CDR3 DNA reads TGTGCCAGCAGTTGGGGCGGGATCAGCTCCTACGAGCAGTACTTC. The V call is TRBV12-3 or TRBV12-4, the J call TRBJ2-7, with D possibly TRBD2 on 6 matching bases. The CDR3 runs 15 residues. Trimming removed 4 bases at V and 0 bases at J, with 13 bases between.

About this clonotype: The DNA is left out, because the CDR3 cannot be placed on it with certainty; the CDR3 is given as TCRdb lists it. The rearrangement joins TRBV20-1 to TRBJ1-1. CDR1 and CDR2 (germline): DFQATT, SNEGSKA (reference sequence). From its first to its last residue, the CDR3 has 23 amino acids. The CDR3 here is CSARDPLAGQETQYFGPGTEAFF.

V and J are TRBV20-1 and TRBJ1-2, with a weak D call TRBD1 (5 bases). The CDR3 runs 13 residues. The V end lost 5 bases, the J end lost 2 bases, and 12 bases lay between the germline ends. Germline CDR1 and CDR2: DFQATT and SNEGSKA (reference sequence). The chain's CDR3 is CSAPRGTNYGYTF. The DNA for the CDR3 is TGCAGTGCTCCCAGAGGGACCAACTATGGCTACACCTTC.

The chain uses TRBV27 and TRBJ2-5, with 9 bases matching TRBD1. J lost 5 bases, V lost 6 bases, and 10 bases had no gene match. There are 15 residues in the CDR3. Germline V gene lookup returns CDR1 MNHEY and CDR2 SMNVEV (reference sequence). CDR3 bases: TGTGCCAGCAGCCCGCTGGGACAGGGACAGGAGACCCAGTACTTC. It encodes CASSPLGQGQETQYF.

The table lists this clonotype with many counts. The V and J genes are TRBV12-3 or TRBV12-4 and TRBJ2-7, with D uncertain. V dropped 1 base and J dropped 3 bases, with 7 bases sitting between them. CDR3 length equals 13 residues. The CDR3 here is CASSLDSIYEQYF. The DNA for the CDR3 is TGTGCCAGCAGTTTAGACTCCATCTACGAGCAGTACTTC.

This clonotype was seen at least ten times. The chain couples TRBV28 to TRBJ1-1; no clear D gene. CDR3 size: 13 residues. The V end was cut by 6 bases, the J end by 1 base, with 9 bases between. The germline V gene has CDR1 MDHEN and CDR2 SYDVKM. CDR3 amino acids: CASSFLRNTEAFF. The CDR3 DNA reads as TGTGCCAGCAGCTTTCTGCGGAACACTGAAGCTTTCTTT.

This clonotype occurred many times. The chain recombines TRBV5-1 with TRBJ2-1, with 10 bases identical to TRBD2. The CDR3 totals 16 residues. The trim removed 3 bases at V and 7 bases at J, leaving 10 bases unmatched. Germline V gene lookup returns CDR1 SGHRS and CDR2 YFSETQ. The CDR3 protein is CASSWGGTSVANEQFF. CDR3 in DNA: TGCGCCAGCAGCTGGGGGGGGACTAGCGTGGCAAATGAGCAGTTCTTC.

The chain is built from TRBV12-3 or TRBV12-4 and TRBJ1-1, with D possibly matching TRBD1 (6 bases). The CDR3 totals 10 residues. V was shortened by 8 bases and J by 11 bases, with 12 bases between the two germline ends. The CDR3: CASRGGPAFF. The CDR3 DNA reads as TGTGCCAGCCGCGGGGGGCCGGCTTTCTTT.

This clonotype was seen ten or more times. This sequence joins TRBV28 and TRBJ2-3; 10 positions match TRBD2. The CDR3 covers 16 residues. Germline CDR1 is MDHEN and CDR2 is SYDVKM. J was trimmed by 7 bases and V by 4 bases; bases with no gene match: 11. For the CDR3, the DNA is TGTGCCAGCAGTTCCCTAGGGAAGCGGGAGGGGAATACGCAGTATTTT. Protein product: CASSSLGKREGNTQYF.

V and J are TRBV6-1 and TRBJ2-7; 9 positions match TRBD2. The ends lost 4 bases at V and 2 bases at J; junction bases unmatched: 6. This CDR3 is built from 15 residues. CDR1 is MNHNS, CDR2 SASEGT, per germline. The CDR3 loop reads CASSGPGLAAYEQYF. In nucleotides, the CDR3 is TGTGCCAGCAGTGGACCGGGACTAGCAGCCTACGAGCAGTACTTC.

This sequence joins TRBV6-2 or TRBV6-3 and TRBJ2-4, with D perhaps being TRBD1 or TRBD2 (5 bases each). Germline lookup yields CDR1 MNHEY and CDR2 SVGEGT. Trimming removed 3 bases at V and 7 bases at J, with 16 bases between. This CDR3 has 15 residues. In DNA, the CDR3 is TGTGCCAGCAGTTATGATGCAGGGAGCCGGAACATTCAGTACTTC. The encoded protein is CASSYDAGSRNIQYF.